These 20 T cell receptor beta chains were all obtained from the same sample, sequenced in a study of T cell responses to AZD1222 COVID-19 vaccine. Method: immunoSEQ multiplex PCR; TCRdb's copy keeps in-frame clones and lacks some. The table has about 150,000 clones, about 91% seen once. Source: peripheral blood, taken on day 0 of MenACWY control vaccination. The source of these receptors is an adult in good health.

The CDR3 nucleotides are TGTGCCAGCAGCACGGGACTAGCGGGAGTGACAAATGAGCAGTTCTTC. Translation: CASSTGLAGVTNEQFF. The chain employs TRBV7-3 and TRBJ2-1; 14 bases line up with TRBD2. The germline CDR1 and CDR2 sequences are SGHTA and FQGTGA. This CDR3 is built from 16 residues. The J segment lost 7 bases and the V segment lost 5 bases, leaving 7 bases of the junction unmatched.

The gene calls are TRBV24-1 and TRBJ1-5; D gene uncertain. There are 13 residues in the CDR3. Germline V gene sequence: CDR1 KGHDR, CDR2 SFDVKD. The V and J ends lost 6 bases and 7 bases respectively, with 12 bases between them. The CDR3 DNA is TGTGCCACCAGTATCCATGTGGGGCAGCCCCAGCATTTT. As protein: CATSIHVGQPQHF.

A single count supports this clone. This chain joins TRBV5-1 and TRBJ1-2, with TRBD1 identical over 9 bases. J was trimmed by 2 bases and V by 3 bases; bases with no gene match: 8. Germline V gene data show CDR1 as SGHRS and CDR2 as YFSETQ. The CDR3 sequence is 16 residues long. CDR3 sequence reads: CASSWDRVVANYGYTF. CDR3 in DNA: TGCGCCAGCAGCTGGGACAGGGTAGTGGCAAACTATGGCTACACCTTC.

The chain carries TRBV19 and TRBJ1-6; tentatively, D is TRBD1 (5 bases). This CDR3 has 14 amino acids. Germline V lookup: CDR1 LNHDA, CDR2 SQIVND (reference sequence). V dropped 5 bases and J dropped 5 bases, with 10 bases sitting between them. CDR3 amino acids: CASSRGQNNSPLHF. CDR3 bases: TGTGCCAGTAGTCGAGGACAAAATAATTCACCCCTCCACTTT. The entire variable domain, with the rest obtained from reference TRBV19 and TRBJ1-6, is as follows: DGGITQSPKYLFRKEGQNVTLSCEQNLNHDAMYWYRQDPGQGLRLIYYSQIVNDFQKGDIAEGYSVSREKKESFPLTVTSAQKNPTAFYLCASSRGQNNSPLHFGNGTRLTVT.

The chain joins TRBV18 to TRBJ2-5, with TRBD1 identical over 7 bases. This CDR3 spans 15 amino acids. V dropped 6 bases and J dropped 2; count of bases not matched to a gene: 9. In germline, CDR1 is KGHSH, CDR2 LQKENI. DNA of the CDR3: TGTGCCAGCTCCCGAAAGGCCAGGGGGCAAGAGACCCAGTACTTC. It codes for CASSRKARGQETQYF.

This clone was counted only a few times. V is TRBV7-2 and J is TRBJ2-4, with TRBD2 as a possible D gene (7 bases). CDR1 is SGHTA and CDR2 is FQGNSA in the germline V gene. V lost 5 bases to trimming and J lost 1 base, with 21 bases between them. The CDR3 is 18 residues long. DNA for the CDR3: TGTGCCAGCAGCCCACAAGTCGGGGGGCAGGGGGCCAAAAACATTCAGTACTTC. This sequence encodes CASSPQVGGQGAKNIQYF.

The chain uses TRBV18 and TRBJ2-7; TRBD1 matches 9 bases. Germline trimming cut 2 bases from V and 3 bases from J; bases unmatched to any gene: 2. This CDR3 region has 14 residues. Germline V gene lookup returns CDR1 KGHSH and CDR2 LQKENI. This CDR3 reads CASSPGTGLYEQYF. The CDR3 coding sequence is TGTGCCAGCTCACCAGGGACAGGGCTCTACGAGCAGTACTTC.

V gene TRBV5-8 combines with J gene TRBJ1-5; tentative D call: TRBD1 (5 bases). CDR3 length equals 15 residues. V lost 1 base and J lost 7, with 15 bases in between. The germline CDR1 and CDR2 sequences are SGHTS and YDEGEE. CDR3 sequence: CASSLNFRTSQPQHF. DNA of the CDR3: TGTGCCAGCAGCTTGAACTTCCGGACATCGCAGCCCCAGCATTTT.

This chain uses TRBV7-3 with TRBJ2-7; 11 bases line up with TRBD2. After removal of 5 bases from V and 0 bases from J, the junction contained 0 bases not matched to a gene. The CDR3 runs 14 residues. The germline V gene has CDR1 SGHTA and CDR2 FQGTGA. The CDR3 nucleotides are TGTGCCAGCAGCCTAGCGGGGGGCTCCTACGAGCAGTACTTC. As protein: CASSLAGGSYEQYF.

V gene TRBV7-8 combines with J gene TRBJ2-7, with D perhaps TRBD1 (5 bases). The V gene's germline CDR1 is SGHVS and CDR2 FQNEAQ. Trimming cost V 6 bases and J 2 bases, with 17 bases left between them. This CDR3 spans 15 amino acids. In DNA, the CDR3 is TGTGCCAGCAGACCGAGAGACAGTGAGACCTACGAGCAGTACTTC. Its translation: CASRPRDSETYEQYF.

The gene calls are TRBV28 and TRBJ1-1; no clear D. The CDR3 covers 12 residues. CDR1 MDHEN and CDR2 SYDVKM come from the germline V gene. V was trimmed by 4 bases and J by 6 bases, leaving 9 bases between them. The CDR3 DNA reads as TGTGCCAGCAGTTCCCTGAGGGCTGAAGCTTTCTTT. It yields the protein CASSSLRAEAFF.

The chain carries TRBV28 and TRBJ2-2; tentatively, D is TRBD2 (5 bases). Deletions cut 8 bases from V and 9 bases from J, with 13 bases between. The CDR3 consists of 12 residues. In germline, CDR1 is MDHEN, CDR2 SYDVKM. The CDR3 sequence: CASLDGVRELFF. The CDR3 DNA reads as TGTGCCAGCCTAGACGGGGTTAGGGAGCTGTTTTTT.

The rearrangement links TRBV30 to TRBJ2-2; weak D call: TRBD2 (6 bases). The CDR3 has 14 residues. V lost 0 bases and J lost 6, with 11 bases in between. Per the germline V gene, CDR1 is GTSNPN and CDR2 is SVGIG (reference sequence). In DNA, the CDR3 is TGTGCCTGGAGTGTTGGGGGGTGGGCCGGGGAGCTGTTTTTT. Translated: CAWSVGGWAGELFF.

The chain has TRBV5-8 and TRBJ2-7, with 9 positions matching TRBD1. J gave up 5 bases and V 1 base, and 7 bases lay outside the gene matches. Germline V gene sequence: CDR1 SGHTS, CDR2 YDEGEE. CDR3 size: 15 residues. The CDR3 nucleotides read TGTGCCAGCAGCTTGATTCGACAGGGGGTGGACGAGCAGTACTTC. Translation: CASSLIRQGVDEQYF. Full variable domain (remainder filled in from reference TRBV5-8 and TRBJ2-7): EAGVTQSPTHLIKTRGQQATLRCSPISGHTSVYWYQQALGLGLQFLLWYDEGEERNRGNFPPRFSGRQFPNYSSELNVNALELEDSALYLCASSLIRQGVDEQYFGPGTRLTVT.

V gene TRBV3-1 (or the pseudogene TRBV3-2) combines with J gene TRBJ1-6; the D is unclear. CDR1 LGHDT and CDR2 YNNKEL come from the germline V gene (reference sequence). V shed 0 bases and J shed 6 bases, with 9 bases lying between them. The CDR3 loop spans 15 amino acids. The CDR3: CASSQDRASNSPLHF. The CDR3 bases are TGTGCCAGCAGCCAAGATAGGGCCAGTAATTCACCCCTCCACTTT.

The V gene is TRBV28, the J gene TRBJ1-1; D not resolved. Germline V gene sequence: CDR1 MDHEN, CDR2 SYDVKM. V dropped 8 bases and J dropped 8 bases, with 15 bases sitting between them. The CDR3 sequence is 12 residues long. In DNA, the CDR3 is TGTGCCAGCGCCACCCCCGACATGGAAGCTTTCTTT. It encodes CASATPDMEAFF.

The chain recombines TRBV9 with TRBJ1-6; D call uncertain. The CDR3 runs 14 residues. The V gene's germline CDR1 is SGDLS and CDR2 YYNGEE. The V end lost 4 bases, the J end lost 6 bases, and 11 bases lay between the germline ends. CDR3 nucleotides: TGTGCCAGCAGCATCAGGACGGCTAATTCACCCCTCCACTTT. Translating it yields CASSIRTANSPLHF.

J is TRBJ1-5 and V is TRBV5-5, with 9 positions matching TRBD1. The CDR3 has 18 residues. V lost 4 bases, J lost 0 bases, and 11 bases stayed unmatched. Germline-derived CDR1 and CDR2 are SGHKS and YYEKEE (reference sequence). This chain's CDR3 is CASSPPGQGGGSNQPQHF. CDR3 sequence (DNA): TGTGCCAGCAGCCCACCGGGACAGGGAGGGGGTAGCAATCAGCCCCAGCATTTT.

The rearrangement uses TRBV4-2 and TRBJ2-7, with 11 positions matching TRBD1. With V trimmed by 3 bases and J by 3 bases, 4 bases remained unmatched. Germline CDR1 LGHNA, CDR2 YNFKEQ. The CDR3 runs 15 residues. The CDR3 sequence: CASSQGTGGGYEQYF. The DNA of the CDR3 is TGTGCCAGCAGCCAGGGGACAGGGGGAGGCTACGAGCAGTACTTC.

The chain combines TRBV12-5 with TRBJ1-4; no firm D call. Germline CDR1 LGHNT, CDR2 FRNRAP. The CDR3 is 15 residues long. V dropped 2 bases and J dropped 4 bases, with 11 bases sitting between them. CDR3 protein: CASGLYLTGNEKLFF. For the CDR3, the DNA is TGTGCTAGTGGTTTGTACCTGACGGGTAATGAAAAACTGTTTTTT.